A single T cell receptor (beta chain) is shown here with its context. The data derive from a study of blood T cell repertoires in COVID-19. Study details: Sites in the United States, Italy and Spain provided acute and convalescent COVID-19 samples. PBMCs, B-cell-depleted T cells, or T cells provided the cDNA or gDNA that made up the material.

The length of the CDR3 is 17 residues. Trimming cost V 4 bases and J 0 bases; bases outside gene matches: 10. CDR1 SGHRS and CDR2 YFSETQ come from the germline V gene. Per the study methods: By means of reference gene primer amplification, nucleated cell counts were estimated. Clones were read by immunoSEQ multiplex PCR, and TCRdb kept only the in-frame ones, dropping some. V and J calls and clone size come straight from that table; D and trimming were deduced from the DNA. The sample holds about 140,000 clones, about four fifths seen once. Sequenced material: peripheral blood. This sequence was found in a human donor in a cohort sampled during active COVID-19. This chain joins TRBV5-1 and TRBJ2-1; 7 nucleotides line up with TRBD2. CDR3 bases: TGCGCCAGCAGCCTATCTAGCGGAACCGGCTCCTACAATGAGCAGTTCTTC. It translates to CASSLSSGTGSYNEQFF.